A single T cell receptor beta chain is shown here with its context. The antigen is undetermined. TCRdb's copy holds only in-frame clones and misses some; the assay was immunoSEQ multiplex PCR. The sample holds 75,000 to 100,000 clones, about 90% seen once. The V and J ends lost 9 bases and 11 bases respectively, with 32 bases between them. Germline V CDR1 and CDR2: LNHDA, SQIVND (reference sequence). The CDR3 covers 17 residues. The data originate from a study of T cell responses to AZD1222 COVID-19 vaccine. General study findings and limits: There were vaccine-associated CD4 TCRs across spike, dominant at 160-218 and 743-854. Donor demographics were predominantly white British with a female majority; clonal diversity may be underestimated.

The source of this sequence is an adult in good health. This chain links TRBV19 with TRBJ1-5; D perhaps matches TRBD1 (6 bases). Source: peripheral blood, taken on day 0 of AZD1222 vaccination. The CDR3 DNA reads as TGTGCCAGCAGCACCTTGGCCGTGGCAGGGGCCGGAATAGCCCAGCATTTT. It specifies CASSTLAVAGAGIAQHF.